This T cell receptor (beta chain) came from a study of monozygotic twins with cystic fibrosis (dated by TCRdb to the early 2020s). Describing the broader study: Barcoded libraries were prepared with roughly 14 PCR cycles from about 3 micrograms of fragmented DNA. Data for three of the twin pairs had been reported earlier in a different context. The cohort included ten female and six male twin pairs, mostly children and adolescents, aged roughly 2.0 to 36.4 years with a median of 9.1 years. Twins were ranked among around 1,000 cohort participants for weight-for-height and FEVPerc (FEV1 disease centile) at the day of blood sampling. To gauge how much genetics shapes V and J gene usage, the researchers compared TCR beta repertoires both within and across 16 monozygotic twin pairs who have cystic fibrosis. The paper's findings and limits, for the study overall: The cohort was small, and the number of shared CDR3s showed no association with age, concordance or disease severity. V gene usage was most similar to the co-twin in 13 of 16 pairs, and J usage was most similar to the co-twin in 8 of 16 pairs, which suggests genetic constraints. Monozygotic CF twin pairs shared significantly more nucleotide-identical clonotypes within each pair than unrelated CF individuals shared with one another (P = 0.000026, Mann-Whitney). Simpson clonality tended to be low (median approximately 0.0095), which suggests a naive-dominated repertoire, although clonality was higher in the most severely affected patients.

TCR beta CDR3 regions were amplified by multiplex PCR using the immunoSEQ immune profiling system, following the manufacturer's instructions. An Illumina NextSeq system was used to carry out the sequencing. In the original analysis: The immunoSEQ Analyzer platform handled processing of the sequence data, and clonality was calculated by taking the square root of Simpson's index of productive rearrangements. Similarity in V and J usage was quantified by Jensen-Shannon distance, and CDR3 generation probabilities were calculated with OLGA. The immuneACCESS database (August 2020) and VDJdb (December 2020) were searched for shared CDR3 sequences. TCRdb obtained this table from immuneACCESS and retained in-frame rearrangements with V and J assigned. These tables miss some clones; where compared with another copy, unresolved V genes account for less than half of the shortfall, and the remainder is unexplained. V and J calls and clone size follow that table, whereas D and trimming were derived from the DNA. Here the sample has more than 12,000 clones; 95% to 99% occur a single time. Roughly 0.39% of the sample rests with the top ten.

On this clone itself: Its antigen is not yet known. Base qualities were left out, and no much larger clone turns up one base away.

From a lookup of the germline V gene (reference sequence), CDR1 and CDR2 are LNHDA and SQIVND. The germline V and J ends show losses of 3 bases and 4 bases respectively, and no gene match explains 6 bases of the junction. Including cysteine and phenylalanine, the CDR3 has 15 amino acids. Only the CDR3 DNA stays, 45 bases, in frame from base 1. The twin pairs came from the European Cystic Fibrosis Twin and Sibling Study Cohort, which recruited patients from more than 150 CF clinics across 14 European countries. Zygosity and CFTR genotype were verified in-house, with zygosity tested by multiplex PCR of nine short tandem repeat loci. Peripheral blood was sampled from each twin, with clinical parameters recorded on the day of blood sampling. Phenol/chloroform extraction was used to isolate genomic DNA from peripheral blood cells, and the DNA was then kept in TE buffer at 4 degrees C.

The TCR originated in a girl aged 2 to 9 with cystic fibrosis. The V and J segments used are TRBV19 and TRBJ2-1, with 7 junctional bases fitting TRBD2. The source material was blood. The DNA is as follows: TGTGCCAGTAGTATGGGGGGGACTATATACAATGAGCAGTTCTTC. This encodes CASSMGGTIYNEQFF.